This T cell receptor (beta chain) is from a study of OX40 agonist ivuxolimab in advanced cancers. Study in general: With a range of 23 to 79, age averaged about 58 years, and about 80% were male. Partial responses occurred in three patients (one hepatocellular carcinoma, two cutaneous melanoma).

This clone was seen a few times. Its antigen is not known. The CDR3 is 14 amino acids. Germline V gene sequence: CDR1 ENHRY, CDR2 SYGVKD. V shed 4 bases, J shed 7 bases, and the junction held 7 bases outside the gene matches. Study-wide results and limits: Both CD4+ and CD8+ T cell populations in blood had undergone clonal expansion by week 6 at 0.1 to 3.0 mg/kg.

TCRdb keeps only in-frame clones here, not all; method: immunoSEQ multiplex PCR. The sample contains roughly 48,000 clones, 60% to 80% of which appear only once. The sample in question was CD4+ or CD8+ T cells sorted from blood, obtained in a trial of the OX40 agonist ivuxolimab. The chain joins TRBV10-3 to TRBJ1-5, with 7 bases lining up with TRBD1. The source is an adult with an advanced solid tumor such as melanoma, head and neck, liver or kidney cancer. The CDR3 coding sequence is TGTGCCATCAGTGGACAGGGCAGGGACCAGCCCCAGCATTTT. Its protein product is CAISGQGRDQPQHF.